This TCR beta chain was identified during a study of T cells in Graves' hyperthyroidism and ophthalmopathy. Study summary: Once the initial diagnosis was made, peripheral blood was obtained before any treatment.

The TCR beta CDR3 regions underwent amplification using RNA transcripts as the source. An initial round of RT-PCR targeting the TCR CDR3 relied on the HTBI primer set. TCRdb re-called the multiplex PCR reads with MiXCR, one entry per CDR3 protein. The table records around 420,000 distinct CDR3 sequences, 15% to 18% of them present only once. This clonotype was seen many times. Hyperthyroidism patients were newly diagnosed, had disease duration under 2 months, and were aged 18 to 65 years. Lactation, pregnancy, other autoimmune disease or uncontrolled infection excluded patients. CDR3 length equals 13 residues. The germline V gene encodes CDR1 SEHNR and CDR2 FQNEAQ (reference sequence). The V and J ends lost 5 bases and 5 bases respectively, with 9 bases between them.

The V call is TRBV7-9, the J call TRBJ2-2; perhaps TRBD2 as D (5 bases). Sequenced material: blood. The sequence came from a woman between 18 and 29 years old with Graves' hyperthyroidism. The CDR3 reads CASSHPGTGELFF. CDR3 bases: TGTGCCAGCAGCCACCCGGGAACCGGGGAGCTGTTTTTT. Combining the CDR3 with reference TRBV7-9 and TRBJ2-2 gives the whole variable domain DTGVSQNPRHKITKRGQNVTFRCDPISEHNRLYWYRQTLGQGPEFLTYFQNEAQLEKSRLLSDRFSAERPKGSFSTLEIQRTEQGDSAMYLCASSHPGTGELFFGEGSRLTVL.